This TCR beta chain was profiled in a study of T cell repertoires in cytomegalovirus infection. Germline V gene sequence: CDR1 SGHKS, CDR2 YYEKEE (reference sequence). Trimming at V came to 0 bases and at J to 8 bases, leaving 11 bases not matched to a gene. This CDR3 spans 16 amino acids. As concerns this clonotype: Its antigen is still unknown.

TCRdb used MiXCR to reprocess the reads, holding one entry per CDR3 protein. The sample lists 700,000 to 950,000 distinct CDR3 sequences; 30% to 35% were seen once. Sequencing used cultured CD8+ T cells from PBMCs, obtained from culture after CMV antigen stimulation. This clonotype was obtained from a human donor in good health (CMV status not recorded). Some clones in this sample may be carry-over from other donors' samples. The genes are TRBV5-5 and TRBJ1-1; 9 positions match TRBD1. This chain's CDR3 is CASSLGPARTGEEAFF. CDR3 nucleotide sequence: TGTGCCAGCAGCTTGGGGCCCGCCAGGACAGGGGAGGAAGCTTTCTTT.